This T cell receptor (beta chain) was sequenced in a study of regulatory T cells in long-lasting Graves disease. Study outcomes and limitations: Whereas new patients shared 950 to 1,000 public clonotypes, persistent patients shared more, at about 3,000.

V shed 2 bases and J shed 3 bases, with 7 bases lying between them. The germline gives CDR1 GTSNPN, CDR2 SVGIG (reference sequence). CDR3 length: 12 amino acids. Indicated time point: newly diagnosed GD, antithyroid drugs for less than 3 months. From RNA extracted from PBMCs, the TCR library was made. Graves' disease diagnosis relied on American Thyroid Association guidelines. This clonotype was seen many times. What it recognizes is unknown. Arm-PCR of CDR3 regions and iRepertoire HTBI primers were the basis on which TCR beta libraries were built. TCRdb ran MiXCR on the multiplex PCR reads and lists one entry per CDR3 protein. The sample includes approximately 350,000 distinct CDR3 sequences, 15% to 20% seen only once; the top ten take 20% to 25%. These sequences were also reported in another study, on T cells in Graves' hyperthyroidism and ophthalmopathy. This second study notes: Diagnosing involved the use of clinical symptoms, serum thyroxine and TRAb, thyroid ultrasound and orbital computed tomography.

The sequence came from a woman between 18 and 30 years old with Graves disease. The gene calls are TRBV30 and TRBJ1-2; D gene uncertain. The sample in question was peripheral blood mononuclear cells (PBMCs), obtained at new diagnosis, from a patient treated with antithyroid drugs. CDR3 sequence reads: CAWSIHHYGYTF. The CDR3 nucleotides read TGTGCCTGGAGTATACACCACTATGGCTACACCTTC.